These 30 T cell receptor beta chains share one sample of origin, sequenced in a study of CD8+ T cells in alopecia areata. As for treatment: oral pan-JAK inhibitor, 5-10 mg twice daily. Once RNA had been extracted, it was reverse transcribed into cDNA to act as the sequencing template. The assay was immunoSEQ multiplex PCR, and TCRdb's table has in-frame clones only and misses some. This sample has 80,000 to 95,000 clones, with around 40% found just once. This sample comprised CD8+ T cells sorted from blood, obtained at week 24, from a patient treated with tofacitinib. These receptors all come from a human donor with alopecia areata.

The genes are TRBV4-3 and TRBJ1-5, with a tentative D call TRBD1 (5 bases). CDR3 length: 16 amino acids. The V end was cut by 0 bases, the J end by 4 bases, with 13 bases between. Looked up from germline, CDR1 is LGHNA and CDR2 is YSLEER. The CDR3 DNA sequence: TGCGCCAGCAGCCAAGATTTCGGGGGTAGGAATCAGCCCCAGCATTTT. The encoded protein is CASSQDFGGRNQPQHF.

This sequence joins TRBV29-1 and TRBJ2-2; 10 bases are a match to TRBD1. This CDR3 contains 16 residues. After removal of 7 bases from V and 5 bases from J, the junction contained 13 bases not matched to a gene. Germline CDR1 is SQVTM and CDR2 is ANQGSEA. The CDR3 loop reads CSAPVFGTGVTGELFF. The DNA for the CDR3 is TGCAGCGCCCCCGTGTTCGGGACAGGGGTGACCGGGGAGCTGTTTTTT.

The chain is built from TRBV5-4 and TRBJ2-3; D ambiguous. From germline, CDR1 is SGHNT and CDR2 YYREEE (reference sequence). The CDR3 spans 18 residues. Trimming left V 1 base short and J 3 bases short, with 21 bases between. CDR3 protein: CASSLKGGLAYGTDTQYF. The CDR3 nucleotides are TGTGCCAGCAGCTTGAAGGGCGGTTTGGCGTATGGAACAGATACGCAGTATTTT. The full variable domain, completed using reference TRBV5-4 and TRBJ2-3, is ETGVTQSPTHLIKTRGQQVTLRCSSQSGHNTVSWYQQALGQGPQFIFQYYREEENGRGNFPPRFSGLQFPNYSSELNVNALELDDSALYLCASSLKGGLAYGTDTQYFGPGTRLTVL.

The chain uses TRBV29-1 and TRBJ2-7; 9 bases fit TRBD2. CDR1 is SQVTM, CDR2 ANQGSEA, per germline. V lost 7 bases to trimming and J lost 5 bases; unmatched junction nucleotides: 9. CDR3 length: 13 amino acids. Written as DNA, the CDR3 is TGCAGCGCGCTAGCAGCGGGAGGTAACGAGCAGTACTTC. Amino acids: CSALAAGGNEQYF.

In this sample, this clone turned up once. The chain links TRBV6-5 to TRBJ2-5; D might be TRBD2 (6 bases). The CDR3 has 16 amino acids. Germline V gives CDR1 MNHEY, CDR2 SVGAGI. With 0 bases removed from V and 1 base from J, the gap between germline ends came to 12 bases. The CDR3 region is CASSYSREAIQETQYF. The CDR3 DNA reads as TGTGCCAGCAGTTACTCGCGGGAAGCAATCCAAGAGACCCAGTACTTC.

The chain has TRBV25-1 and TRBJ1-1; D remains ambiguous. Deletions cut 6 bases from V and 0 bases from J, with 11 bases between. Germline assignment: CDR1 MGHDK and CDR2 SYGVNS. The CDR3 has 14 amino acids. The CDR3 coding sequence is TGTGCCAGCAGGTCCGTTAGGATGAACACTGAAGCTTTCTTT. This sequence encodes CASRSVRMNTEAFF.

The genes are TRBV5-8 and TRBJ2-7, with D possibly matching TRBD1 (6 bases). V shed 9 bases and J shed 7 bases, with 8 bases lying between them. The CDR3 has 9 amino acids. Germline values: CDR1 SGHTS, CDR2 YDEGEE. The CDR3 spells CAITGEQYF. The CDR3 DNA sequence: TGTGCCATTACAGGGGAGCAGTACTTC.

V and J are TRBV4-1 and TRBJ2-1, with 9 bases identical to TRBD2. Germline lookup yields CDR1 MGHRA and CDR2 YSYEKL. The V segment lost 0 bases and the J segment 4 bases; nucleotides outside the gene matches: 4. CDR3 length: 16 residues. The CDR3 reads CASSQEQRGVYNEQFF. For the CDR3, the DNA is TGCGCCAGCAGCCAAGAACAGCGGGGGGTATACAATGAGCAGTTCTTC.

This chain connects TRBV27 to TRBJ2-7; TRBD2 might be the D (6 bases). In germline, CDR1 is MNHEY, CDR2 SMNVEV (reference sequence). This CDR3 contains 13 residues. Trimming removed 5 bases at V and 3 bases at J, with 11 bases between. CDR3 nucleotides: TGTGCCAGCAGTCTTGGAGGGTTCTACGAGCAGTACTTC. Residues: CASSLGGFYEQYF.

The chain employs TRBV16 and TRBJ1-2; no definite D call. Germline V gene sequence: CDR1 KGHSY, CDR2 FQNENV. This CDR3 is 13 amino acids long. V was shortened by 2 bases and J by 4 bases, with 8 bases between the two germline ends. This chain's CDR3 is CASSQGPPYGYTF. For the CDR3, the DNA is TGTGCCAGCAGCCAAGGACCTCCCTATGGCTACACCTTC.

This chain links TRBV7-3 with TRBJ2-5, with TRBD2 matching over 14 bases. Germline values: CDR1 SGHTA, CDR2 FQGTGA. This CDR3 is 15 amino acids long. The J segment lost 5 bases and the V segment lost 5 bases, leaving 4 bases of the junction unmatched. The CDR3 DNA follows: TGTGCCAGCAGCCCGTGGACTAGCGGGAGGGAGACCCAGTACTTC. Protein sequence: CASSPWTSGRETQYF.

The V call is TRBV5-6, the J call TRBJ1-2, with 9 bases aligning to TRBD1. This CDR3 spans 15 amino acids. After removal of 0 bases from V and 3 bases from J, the junction contained 3 bases not matched to a gene. Germline V gene sequence: CDR1 SGHDT, CDR2 YYEEEE. CDR3: CASSLVRDRDYGYTF. The CDR3 nucleotides read TGTGCCAGCAGCTTGGTCCGGGACAGGGACTATGGCTACACCTTC. Variable domain in full (rest from reference TRBV5-6 and TRBJ1-2): DAGVTQSPTHLIKTRGQQVTLRCSPKSGHDTVSWYQQALGQGPQFIFQYYEEEERQRGNFPDRFSGHQFPNYSSELNVNALLLGDSALYLCASSLVRDRDYGYTFGSGTRLTVV.

This sequence joins TRBV27 and TRBJ2-7; 7 bases map to TRBD1. V shed 5 bases and J 0 bases; nucleotides not matched to a gene: 10. The CDR3 covers 16 residues. Germline-derived CDR1 and CDR2 are MNHEY and SMNVEV (reference sequence). Here the CDR3 reads CASSPTAWDSSYEQYF. The DNA of the CDR3 is TGTGCCAGCAGTCCAACAGCCTGGGACAGCTCCTACGAGCAGTACTTC.

V and J are TRBV7-2 and TRBJ1-5; unclear D gene. The length of the CDR3 is 13 residues. V was trimmed by 5 bases and J by 6 bases, leaving 11 bases between them. The germline CDR1 and CDR2 sequences are SGHTA and FQGNSA. This CDR3 is CASSEAIGQPQHF. CDR3 bases: TGTGCCAGCAGCGAGGCGATCGGTCAGCCCCAGCATTTT. The full variable domain, with the rest looked up from reference TRBV7-2 and TRBJ1-5, is GAGVSQSPSNKVTEKGKDVELRCDPISGHTALYWYRQSLGQGLEFLIYFQGNSAPDKSGLPSDRFSAERTGGSVSTLTIQRTQQEDSAVYLCASSEAIGQPQHFGDGTRLSIL.

In this sample, this clone turned up a few times. The genes are TRBV6-4 and TRBJ2-1; weak D call: TRBD2 (5 bases). V dropped 9 bases and J dropped 2 bases, with 17 bases sitting between them. The CDR3 is made up of 15 amino acids. Germline V gene data show CDR1 as MRHNA and CDR2 as SNTAGT. The CDR3 sequence: CARRKRIPPYNEQFF. CDR3 nucleotide sequence: TGTGCCAGAAGGAAGCGGATACCTCCCTACAATGAGCAGTTCTTC.

The rearrangement joins TRBV13 to TRBJ2-7; D possibly corresponds to TRBD2 (5 bases). CDR1 is PRHDT, CDR2 FYEKMQ, per germline (reference sequence). The CDR3 contains 16 residues. Trimming left V 4 bases short and J 2 bases short, with 18 bases between. The CDR3 bases are TGTGCCAGCAGCTCTAAGCTGCTGGGAGCAGCCTACGAGCAGTACTTC. It is translated as CASSSKLLGAAYEQYF.

This clone has more than one count but fewer than ten. The V gene is TRBV29-1, the J gene TRBJ1-2; 8 nucleotides align to TRBD1. Germline CDR1 is SQVTM and CDR2 is ANQGSEA. V lost 3 bases and J lost 6; bases outside the gene matches: 6. This CDR3 has 13 amino acids. CDR3 sequence reads: CSVEDRVGDGYTF. The DNA of the CDR3 is TGCAGCGTTGAGGACAGGGTAGGCGATGGCTACACCTTC.

The chain employs TRBV30 and TRBJ1-2; no reliable D call. Deletions cut 1 base from V and 3 bases from J, with 6 bases between. This CDR3 is 12 amino acids long. Germline assignment: CDR1 GTSNPN and CDR2 SVGIG (reference sequence). The CDR3 coding sequence is TGTGCCTGGAGTGGGCATGACTATGGCTACACCTTC. Its translation is CAWSGHDYGYTF.

The chain combines TRBV10-3 with TRBJ2-7, with a weak D call TRBD2 (5 bases). The CDR3 has 15 residues. V lost 0 bases to trimming and J lost 5 bases, with 14 bases between them. CDR1 and CDR2 from the germline V gene are ENHRY and SYGVKD. The CDR3 loop reads CAISESGARSDEQYF. The DNA for the CDR3 is TGTGCCATCAGTGAGTCGGGAGCACGTTCCGACGAGCAGTACTTC.

The rearrangement links TRBV9 to TRBJ2-1, with a weak D call TRBD2 (6 bases). The V and J ends lost 3 bases and 4 bases respectively, with 17 bases between them. The germline V gene encodes CDR1 SGDLS and CDR2 YYNGEE. The CDR3 consists of 16 residues. This CDR3 is CASSGRGDSLYNEQFF. For the CDR3, the DNA is TGTGCCAGCAGCGGACGAGGGGACTCTTTATACAATGAGCAGTTCTTC.

In this sample, this clone turned up a few times. The chain couples TRBV29-1 to TRBJ2-1; D may be TRBD1 (6 bases). Per germline, CDR1 SQVTM and CDR2 ANQGSEA. CDR3 length equals 12 residues. Trimming cost V 4 bases and J 10 bases, with 14 bases left between them. Written as DNA, the CDR3 is TGCAGCGTTGGTCACAGGGATTACGAGCAGTTCTTC. As protein: CSVGHRDYEQFF.

J is TRBJ2-7 and V is TRBV14; D perhaps matches TRBD2 (6 bases). V was cut by 4 bases and J by 2 bases, with 12 bases left in between. CDR1 SGHDN and CDR2 FVKESK come from the germline V gene. The CDR3 runs to 14 residues. The CDR3, as DNA: TGTGCCAGCAGCCGGGGCGGAGGGGCCTACGAGCAGTACTTC. Protein: CASSRGGGAYEQYF.

This chain links TRBV5-1 with TRBJ2-3; D uncertain. CDR1 is SGHRS, CDR2 YFSETQ, per germline. Trimming cost V 3 bases and J 2 bases, with 1 base left between them. The CDR3 contains 11 residues. In nucleotides, the CDR3 is TGCGCCAGCAGCTCCACAGATACGCAGTATTTT. It encodes CASSSTDTQYF. Supplemented by reference TRBV5-1 and TRBJ2-3, the full variable domain reads KAGVTQTPRYLIKTRGQQVTLSCSPISGHRSVSWYQQTPGQGLQFLFEYFSETQRNKGNFPGRFSGRQFSNSRSEMNVSTLELGDSALYLCASSSTDTQYFGPGTRLTVL.

This clone was counted a single time. This chain joins TRBV4-1 and TRBJ2-7, with TRBD2 matching over 7 bases. Germline V gives CDR1 MGHRA, CDR2 YSYEKL. The ends lost 1 base at V and 3 bases at J; junction bases unmatched: 6. The CDR3 has 15 amino acids. This CDR3 reads CASSQVTTSSYEQYF. The CDR3 bases are TGCGCCAGCAGCCAAGTTACGACTAGCAGCTACGAGCAGTACTTC.

The rearrangement links TRBV7-2 to TRBJ1-5; D call uncertain. The CDR3 sequence is 13 residues long. Trimming cost V 7 bases and J 7 bases, with 14 bases left between them. CDR1 SGHTA and CDR2 FQGNSA come from the germline V gene. The CDR3 DNA reads as TGTGCCAGCACCGGAGGGAGGCGCCAGCCCCAGCATTTT. Amino acid sequence: CASTGGRRQPQHF.

This clone was observed a handful of times. The chain recombines TRBV13 with TRBJ2-3; D uncertain. Germline V CDR1 and CDR2: PRHDT, FYEKMQ (reference sequence). The CDR3 consists of 14 residues. The V end was cut by 3 bases, the J end by 1 base, with 8 bases between. The CDR3 spells CASSFEHRTDTQYF. CDR3 bases: TGTGCCAGCAGCTTTGAACACCGCACAGATACGCAGTATTTT.

The chain joins TRBV19 to TRBJ2-7, with D hard to call. The CDR3 is 13 amino acids. Between the trimmed V and J ends, which lost 3 bases and 1 base, there was a span of 7 bases. Germline-derived CDR1 and CDR2 are LNHDA and SQIVND (reference sequence). CDR3 coding DNA: TGTGCCAGTAGTATGTTCAGATCCTACGAGCAGTACTTC. This translates into CASSMFRSYEQYF. Full variable domain (missing parts from reference TRBV19 and TRBJ2-7): DGGITQSPKYLFRKEGQNVTLSCEQNLNHDAMYWYRQDPGQGLRLIYYSQIVNDFQKGDIAEGYSVSREKKESFPLTVTSAQKNPTAFYLCASSMFRSYEQYFGPGTRLTVT.

There are a few counts of this clone. A read error may account for a junction end that differs from germline. The chain joins TRBV30 to TRBJ1-5; D is perhaps TRBD1 (6 bases). Germline CDR1 reads GTSNPN; CDR2 reads SVGIG (reference sequence). This CDR3 spans 14 amino acids. CDR3 in amino acids: CAWSVQQGNQPQHF. The CDR3 nucleotides are TGTGCCTGGAGTGTACAACAGGGCAACCAGCCCCAGCATTTT.

The gene calls are TRBV9 and TRBJ1-5; D remains unclear. Germline V lookup: CDR1 SGDLS, CDR2 YYNGEE. V was shortened by 3 bases and J by 5 bases, with 12 bases between the two germline ends. The CDR3 contains 14 residues. In nucleotides, the CDR3 is TGTGCCAGCAGCGGGACGGCGCGATATCAGCCCCAGCATTTT. Its translation: CASSGTARYQPQHF.

The chain employs TRBV5-1 and TRBJ2-7, with a possible D match to TRBD1 (5 bases). With 4 bases removed from V and 4 bases from J, the gap between germline ends came to 9 bases. CDR1 and CDR2 (germline): SGHRS, YFSETQ. CDR3 size: 12 residues. The CDR3 DNA reads as TGCGCCAGCAGCCCAGGGCGGTACGAGCAGTACTTC. Translating it yields CASSPGRYEQYF. Filled out from reference TRBV5-1 and TRBJ2-7, the complete variable domain reads KAGVTQTPRYLIKTRGQQVTLSCSPISGHRSVSWYQQTPGQGLQFLFEYFSETQRNKGNFPGRFSGRQFSNSRSEMNVSTLELGDSALYLCASSPGRYEQYFGPGTRLTVT.